The clone carrying this TCR beta chain was seen ten or more times. In building TCR beta libraries, iRepertoire HTBI primers were used together with Arm-PCR of CDR3 regions. TCRdb processed the multiplex PCR reads anew with MiXCR; each CDR3 protein has one entry. This table has roughly 380,000 distinct CDR3 sequences, 16% appearing once. This entry belongs to a study of regulatory T cells in long-lasting Graves disease. Germline values: CDR1 KGHSH, CDR2 LQKENI. Deletions cut 1 base from V and 7 bases from J, with 16 bases between. The CDR3 totals 15 residues. Time point in this sample: newly diagnosed GD, antithyroid drugs for less than 3 months. The TCR library was made from RNA that had been extracted from PBMCs in TRIzol. The data also belong to a second study, concerning T cells in Graves' hyperthyroidism and ophthalmopathy. According to that study: First-round RT-PCR targeting the TCR CDR3 was performed with the HTBI primer set. In the blood, most expanded thyroid clonotypes above 0.001 appeared as well.

The chain couples TRBV18 to TRBJ1-1; TRBD1 might be the D (6 bases). The source of this sequence is a man aged 40-55 years with Graves disease. The sequencing used peripheral blood mononuclear cells (PBMCs), collected at new diagnosis, from a patient treated with antithyroid drugs. The CDR3 sequence: CASSPRQAGLDEAFF. CDR3 bases: TGTGCCAGCTCACCACGACAGGCGGGCTTGGATGAAGCTTTCTTT. Full variable domain (outside the CDR3, taken from reference TRBV18 and TRBJ1-1): NAGVMQNPRHLVRRRGQEARLRCSPMKGHSHVYWYRQLPEEGLKFMVYLQKENIIDESGMPKERFSAEFPKEGPSILRIQQVVRGDSAAYFCASSPRQAGLDEAFFGQGTRLTVV.